This note documents a single T cell receptor (beta chain) sequence. The same CDR3 arises from other DNA sequences in this sample as well. This entry is derived from a study of Ad26.COV2.S vaccination and SARS-CoV-2 variants. Across the study: A participant enrolled in the COV1001 Ad26.COV2.S trial arm provided the sample. Recipients of Ad26.COV2.S got it intramuscularly, once or twice 56 days apart.

The treatment was: roughly 19 received Ad26.COV2.S at low or high dose, single or two shots; a few received placebo; per-sample allocation not given. Material that was analyzed had been drawn on day 63 after the first vaccine or placebo injection. Participants' vaccine, an Ad26 vector, delivered Wuhan-strain SARS-CoV-2 spike. The CDR3 runs 11 residues. Germline lookup yields CDR1 SGHTA and CDR2 FQGNSA. The V gene lost 2 bases and the J gene lost 6 bases, with 3 bases spanning the gap. The protocol was immunoSEQ multiplex PCR, while the TCRdb copy is restricted to in-frame clones and leaves out a portion. The sample records more than 300,000 clones, about 86% being singletons.

The rearrangement joins TRBV7-2 to TRBJ2-3; D is unresolved. The TCR sequence derives from a person aged 18-65 years who received the Ad26.COV2.S COVID-19 vaccine or a placebo. The specimen was peripheral blood, collected in a trial of Ad26.COV2.S vaccine versus placebo. Here the CDR3 DNA reads TGTGCCAGCAGCTTAAGGGATACGCAGTATTTT. Translation gives CASSLRDTQYF.